Given below is one T cell receptor beta chain in context. This entry belongs to a study of technical replicates of blood from a few donors. Using immunoSEQ multiplex PCR, the repertoire was profiled, and TCRdb retains in-frame clones only, with some absent. The repertoire holds 60,000 to 90,000 clones, with over 90% as singletons. This CDR3 is built from 11 residues. Trimming removed 6 bases at V and 6 bases at J, with 8 bases between. Germline V CDR1 and CDR2: LNHDA, SQIVND (reference sequence). The rearrangement links TRBV19 to TRBJ1-2; D is perhaps TRBD1 (5 bases). This receptor was obtained from a human donor in good health. Sequencing used T cells isolated from PBMCs. CDR3: CASRTRDGYTF. The CDR3 DNA follows: TGTGCCAGTAGGACCAGGGATGGCTACACCTTC.